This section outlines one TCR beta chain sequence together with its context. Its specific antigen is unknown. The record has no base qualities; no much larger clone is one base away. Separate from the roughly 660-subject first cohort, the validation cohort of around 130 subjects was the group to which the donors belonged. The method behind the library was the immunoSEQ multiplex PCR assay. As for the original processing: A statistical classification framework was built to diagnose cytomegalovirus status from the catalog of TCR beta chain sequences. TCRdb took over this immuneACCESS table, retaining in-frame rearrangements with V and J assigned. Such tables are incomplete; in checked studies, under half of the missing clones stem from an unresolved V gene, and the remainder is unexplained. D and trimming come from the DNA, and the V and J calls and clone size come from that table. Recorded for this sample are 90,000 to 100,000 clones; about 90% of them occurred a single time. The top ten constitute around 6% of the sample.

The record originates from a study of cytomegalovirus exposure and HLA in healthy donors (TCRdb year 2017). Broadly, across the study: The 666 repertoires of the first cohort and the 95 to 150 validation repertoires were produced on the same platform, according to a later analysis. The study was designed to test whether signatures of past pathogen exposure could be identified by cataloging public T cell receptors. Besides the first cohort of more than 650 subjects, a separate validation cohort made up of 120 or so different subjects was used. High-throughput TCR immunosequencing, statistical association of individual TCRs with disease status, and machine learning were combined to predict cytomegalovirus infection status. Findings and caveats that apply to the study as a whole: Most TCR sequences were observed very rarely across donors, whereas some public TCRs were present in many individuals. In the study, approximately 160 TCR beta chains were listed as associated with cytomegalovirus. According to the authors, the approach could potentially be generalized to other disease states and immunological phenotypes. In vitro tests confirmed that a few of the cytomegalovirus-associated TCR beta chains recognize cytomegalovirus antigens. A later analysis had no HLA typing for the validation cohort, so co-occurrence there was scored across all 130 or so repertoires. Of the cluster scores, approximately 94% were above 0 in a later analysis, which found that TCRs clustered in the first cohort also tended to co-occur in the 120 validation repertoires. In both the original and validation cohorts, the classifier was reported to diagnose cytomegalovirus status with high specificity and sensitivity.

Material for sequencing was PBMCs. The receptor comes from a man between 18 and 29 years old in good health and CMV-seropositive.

The DNA reads TGTGCCAGTAGTAAGGGACTAGTAAGCTCCTACGAGCAGTACTTC. It codes for CASSKGLVSSYEQYF. Recombination connected TRBV19 to TRBJ2-7; the junction holds 8 bases that match TRBD2. Spanning cysteine to phenylalanine, the CDR3 consists of 15 amino acids. Only the CDR3 DNA is retained, 45 bases long and in frame from the first base. Sequences LNHDA (CDR1) and SQIVND (CDR2) are obtained from the germline V gene (reference sequence). For this chain, trimming is 4 bases at the V end and 0 bases at the J end, and the number of junction bases without a gene match is 5.